One TCR beta chain is described in this entry. The data were taken from a study of CD8 T cells in Susac syndrome. Study overall: Blood was drawn from Susac syndrome patients while they were therapy-naive, on corticosteroids, or on intravenous immunoglobulin alone.

Germline V gene sequence: CDR1 SGDLS, CDR2 YYNGEE. CDR3 length equals 12 residues. Trimming took off 5 bases at V and 4 bases at J, with 9 bases between the two ends. The RNA, about 0.45 to 1 ug, was put through reverse transcription using random hexamers. TCRdb recomputed calls from the immunoSEQ multiplex PCR reads with MiXCR, one row per CDR3 protein. The sample has 75,000 to 80,000 distinct CDR3 sequences, approximately 94% seen once; the top ten hold about 0.5%. It was negative isolation that provided the CD8+ and CD4+ T cells, whereas TEMRA cells were enriched by FACS. Specimen: CD8+ T cells from PBMCs. The V and J genes are TRBV9 and TRBJ1-1; no clear D. The TCR comes from a human donor with Susac syndrome. The CDR3 bases are TGTGCCAGCAGTGCCGGTCCCACTGAAGCTTTCTTT. Amino acids: CASSAGPTEAFF.